The rows below give T cell receptor beta chains drawn from one sample of a study of T cell responses to AZD1222 COVID-19 vaccine. Generated by immunoSEQ multiplex PCR, the TCRdb table keeps only in-frame clones and is missing some. Among around 130,000 clones, about 88% were seen once, and the ten largest hold about 4.8%. Material: peripheral blood, obtained on day 0 of AZD1222 vaccination. All receptors derive from an adult in good health. Both conserved end residues are part of each CDR3. Fields, in order: clone size, V gene, D gene, J gene, CDR3 DNA, CDR3 protein. A D gene is named only where the DNA matches it firmly. Size is omitted from some rows. Given values are once, few, many or a class for expanded clones.

-	TRBV30	-	TRBJ1-3	TGTGCCTGGAGTAAGTTCTCTGGAAACACCATATATTTT	CAWSKFSGNTIYF
-	TRBV28	TRBD1	TRBJ1-2	TGTGCCAGCAGCCTACCGGGACAGGGGTCGGGCGGCTACACCTTC	CASSLPGQGSGGYTF
-	TRBV9	-	TRBJ1-1	TGTGCCAGCAGCGCCAGACAGGCGGGGGGGACTGAAGCTTTCTTT	CASSARQAGGTEAFF
-	TRBV6-4	-	TRBJ1-2	TGTGCCAGCAGTGACCACGGGAAGGGAATCTATGGCTACACCTTC	CASSDHGKGIYGYTF
-	TRBV7-6	-	TRBJ2-3	TGTGCCAGCAGCCACCTCGACCCAAGCACAGATACGCAGTATTTT	CASSHLDPSTDTQYF
-	TRBV4-1	TRBD1	TRBJ1-6	TGCGCCAGCAGCGAGGGGGCCAGCTACTATAATTCACCCCTCCACTTT	CASSEGASYYNSPLHF
-	TRBV11-2	-	TRBJ2-3	TGTGCCAGCAGCCCCAGAGGGACCACTAGCACAGATACGCAGTATTTT	CASSPRGTTSTDTQYF
-	TRBV18	-	TRBJ2-1	TGTGCCAGCTCACCACCCGCTATTCGGGACTTCCCCTCCTACAATGAGCAGTTCTTC	CASSPPAIRDFPSYNEQFF
-	TRBV27	-	TRBJ2-6	TGTGCCAGCAGGCAATCCCCGGACTCTGGGGCCAACGTCCTGACTTTC	CASRQSPDSGANVLTF
-	TRBV27	TRBD1	TRBJ1-5	TGTGCCAGCAGTTTAACAGGGGGCAATCAGCCCCAGCATTTT	CASSLTGGNQPQHF
-	TRBV7-6	-	TRBJ2-6	TGTGCCAGCAGCCCTCTCTATGAAGGCGGGGCCAACGTCCTGACTTTC	CASSPLYEGGANVLTF
-	TRBV5-4	TRBD1	TRBJ2-5	TGTGCCAGCAGCTTGCCGGACAGGCTGGTGGGGACCCAGTACTTC	CASSLPDRLVGTQYF
-	TRBV20-1	-	TRBJ2-7	TGCAGTGCTAGTCTCAGTATCTACGAGCAGTACTTC	CSASLSIYEQYF
-	TRBV5-5	-	TRBJ1-4	TGTGCCAGCAGCTTCATCCGGCGGGAAAAACTGTTTTTT	CASSFIRREKLFF
once	TRBV6-5	-	TRBJ1-1	TGTGCCAGCAGACCCCTCGTCGGCAGAAAGTTTGAAGCTTTCTTT	CASRPLVGRKFEAFF
once	TRBV6-1	-	TRBJ2-6	TGTGCCAGCAGTGAAAGTTCCGGGTCTGGGGCCAACGTCCTGACTTTC	CASSESSGSGANVLTF
-	TRBV12-1	-	TRBJ1-5	TGTGCCAGCAGCTCCCCCCGACAGGGAAGTAATGCGCCCCAGCATTTT	CASSSPRQGSNAPQHF
-	TRBV10-2	TRBD1	TRBJ1-2	TGCGCCAACCCGACAGGGTTCAAAATAATTGGCTACACCTTC	CANPTGFKIIGYTF
-	TRBV2	-	TRBJ2-7	TGTGCCAGCAGCCTGGGGCCCTCGGGCTCCTACGAGCAGTACTTC	CASSLGPSGSYEQYF
few	TRBV4-1	TRBD2	TRBJ2-5	TGCGCCAGCAGCCACCCCGGACTAGCGGGGGGGCCGGGGCAAGAGACCCAGTACTTC	CASSHPGLAGGPGQETQYF
once	TRBV7-6	-	TRBJ2-1	TGTGCCAGCAGCTTAAACTCAGGGGCTAATGAGCAGTTCTTC	CASSLNSGANEQFF
-	TRBV27	-	TRBJ1-6	TGTGCCAGCAGTCCCTACCGTGGGGGGCCCCTCCACTTT	CASSPYRGGPLHF
few	TRBV6-4	-	TRBJ1-1	TGTGCCAGCAGTGAAAGGACAGAGAACACTGAAGCTTTCTTT	CASSERTENTEAFF
-	TRBV7-8	TRBD1	TRBJ1-1	TGTGCCAGCAGCAACCGACAGGGGGCGATCACTGAAGCTTTCTTT	CASSNRQGAITEAFF
-	TRBV10-3	-	TRBJ2-7	TGTGCCATCAGTGAGTATAGTGACGAGCAGTACTTC	CAISEYSDEQYF
few	TRBV28	-	TRBJ1-2	TGTGCCAGCGCAGGGCCCTATGGCTACACCTTC	CASAGPYGYTF
few	TRBV27	-	TRBJ1-6	TGTGCCAGCGGGCCTAGGGGTTCACCCCTCCACTTT	CASGPRGSPLHF
-	TRBV12-3/TRBV12-4	-	TRBJ2-7	TGTGCCAGCAGTGCAACAGGCTACGAGCAGTACTTC	CASSATGYEQYF
-	TRBV4-2	-	TRBJ2-2	TGTGCCAGCAGCCAAGTGTTGGCAGGGTCCACCGGGGAGCTGTTTTTT	CASSQVLAGSTGELFF
-	TRBV2	-	TRBJ2-1	TGTGCCAGCAGTGCCAGCCAGATGGGCAATGAGCAGTTCTTC	CASSASQMGNEQFF
-	TRBV3-1/TRBV3-2	-	TRBJ2-1	TGTGCCAGCAGCCAAGGGGAACTAGCAAACGATGAGCAGTTCTTC	CASSQGELANDEQFF
few	TRBV19	-	TRBJ2-7	TGTGCCAGTAGTAAGCAGGGGACCACTTACGAGCAGTACTTC	CASSKQGTTYEQYF
-	TRBV27	-	TRBJ2-1	TGTGCCAGCAGTTTCGTTCCGGGACTCCAGGCCTTCGAGCAGTTCTTC	CASSFVPGLQAFEQFF
-	TRBV30	-	TRBJ1-2	TGTGCCTGTCTTAACTATGGCTACACCTTC	CACLNYGYTF
-	TRBV14	TRBD1	TRBJ1-6	TGTGCCAGCAGCGGTCGACAGGGTGCGGGATCACCCCTCCACTTT	CASSGRQGAGSPLHF
-	TRBV14	TRBD2	TRBJ2-1	TGTGCCAGCAGCCAAGATTTGGGACTAGTCTGGAATGAGCAGTTCTTC	CASSQDLGLVWNEQFF
few	TRBV12-3/TRBV12-4	-	TRBJ2-1	TGTGCCACCACCCTGGGACTCCACAATGAGCAGTTCTTC	CATTLGLHNEQFF
few	TRBV25-1	-	TRBJ1-1	TGTGCCAGCAGTGAATTCATAGGGAGGGCTTTCTTT	CASSEFIGRAFF
-	TRBV2	-	TRBJ1-1	TGTGCCAGCAGTGACGCGTCTGGCGGGGGAAGGGAAGCTTTCTTT	CASSDASGGGREAFF
few	TRBV25-1	TRBD1	TRBJ1-6	TGTGCCAGCAGGTCGACAGGGAATAATTCACCCCTCCACTTT	CASRSTGNNSPLHF
-	TRBV30	-	TRBJ2-3	TGTGCCTGGAGTGTCGGTGATACGCAGTATTTT	CAWSVGDTQYF
-	TRBV19	-	TRBJ1-5	TGTGCCAGTAGTGCTAGGGCCCTCAGTTCGGATCAGCCCCAGCATTTT	CASSARALSSDQPQHF
-	TRBV6-5	-	TRBJ2-7	TGTGCCAGCAGTTACGGGGCGGAATTCTACGAGCAGTACTTC	CASSYGAEFYEQYF
-	TRBV10-1	-	TRBJ2-5	TGCGCCAGCAGTGAGAACCTCTACCAAGAGACCCAGTACTTC	CASSENLYQETQYF
few	TRBV24-1	-	TRBJ2-1	TGTGCCACCTCGATCGGGTTGTTTAAGGTCAACAATGAGCAGTTCTTC	CATSIGLFKVNNEQFF
-	TRBV4-1	-	TRBJ2-4	TGCGCCAGCAGCCAACCGCTGACCGGACCCAGTTCGTACAAAAACATTCAGTACTTC	CASSQPLTGPSSYKNIQYF
-	TRBV5-1	-	TRBJ2-7	TGCGCCAGCAGCCGAGAACGACAGGTCTCCTACGAGCAGTACTTC	CASSRERQVSYEQYF
-	TRBV6-5	-	TRBJ1-2	TGTGCCAGCAGTTACCCCTCTGACGGGCTTATGAGCTACACCTTC	CASSYPSDGLMSYTF
-	TRBV11-3	TRBD2	TRBJ2-7	TGTGCCAGCAGCCTCCGGGGGGAAAACGAGCAGTACTTC	CASSLRGENEQYF
-	TRBV7-7	TRBD1	TRBJ2-7	TGTGCTAGCAGCCGGGGACAGGGCTACGAGCAGTACTTC	CASSRGQGYEQYF
-	TRBV30	TRBD2	TRBJ2-7	TGTGCCTGGAGTGTTTGGCTAGCGGGCTCCTACGAGCAGTACTTC	CAWSVWLAGSYEQYF
-	TRBV28	TRBD1	TRBJ1-2	TGTGCCAGCAGCCTCCGGTTCAAGACAGGGGTCTCCTACACCTTC	CASSLRFKTGVSYTF
-	TRBV9	TRBD1	TRBJ1-1	TGTGCCAGCAGTGACACAGGGGGGAGCACTGAAGCTTTCTTT	CASSDTGGSTEAFF
-	TRBV19	-	TRBJ2-1	TGTGCCAGTACACCACGGGGGAACAATGAGCAGTTCTTC	CASTPRGNNEQFF
-	TRBV7-9	-	TRBJ1-2	TGTGCCAGCAGCTTCACGGGGGGAGGCTACACCTTC	CASSFTGGGYTF
-	TRBV28	-	TRBJ1-6	TGTGCCAGCAGTATCCGGGACATGTTCTTCTCCTATAATTCACCCCTCCACTTT	CASSIRDMFFSYNSPLHF
once	TRBV5-1	-	TRBJ1-2	TGCGCCAGCAGCCCAGGGTTGGTGGACTATGGCTACACCTTC	CASSPGLVDYGYTF
-	TRBV10-3	-	TRBJ2-3	TGTGCCGGAGCCGGGGGACTCAGCTTTAGGGATACGCAGTATTTT	CAGAGGLSFRDTQYF
-	TRBV15	-	TRBJ1-3	TGTGCCACCAGTAAGGAAGGAACTGGAAACACCATATATTTT	CATSKEGTGNTIYF